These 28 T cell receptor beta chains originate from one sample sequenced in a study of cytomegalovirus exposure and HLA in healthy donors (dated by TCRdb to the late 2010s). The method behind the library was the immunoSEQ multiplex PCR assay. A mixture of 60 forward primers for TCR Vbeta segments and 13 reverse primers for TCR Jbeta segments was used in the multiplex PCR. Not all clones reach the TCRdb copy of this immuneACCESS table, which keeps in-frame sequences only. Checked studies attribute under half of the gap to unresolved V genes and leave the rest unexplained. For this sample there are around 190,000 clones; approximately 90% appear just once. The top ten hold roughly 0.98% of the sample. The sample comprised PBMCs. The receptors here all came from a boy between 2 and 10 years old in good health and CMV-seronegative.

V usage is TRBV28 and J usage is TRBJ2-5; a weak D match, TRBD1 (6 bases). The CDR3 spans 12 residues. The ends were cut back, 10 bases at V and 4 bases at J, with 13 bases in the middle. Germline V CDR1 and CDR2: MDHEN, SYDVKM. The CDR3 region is CAISDRGETQYF. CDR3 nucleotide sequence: TGTGCCATTTCGGACAGAGGAGAGACCCAGTACTTC.

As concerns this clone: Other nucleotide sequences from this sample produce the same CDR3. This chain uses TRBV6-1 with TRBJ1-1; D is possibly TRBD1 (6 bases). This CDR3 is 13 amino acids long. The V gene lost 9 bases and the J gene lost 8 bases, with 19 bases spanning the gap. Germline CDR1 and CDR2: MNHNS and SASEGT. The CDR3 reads CASQPGQGLEAFF. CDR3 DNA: TGTGCCAGTCAGCCGGGGCAGGGGCTCGAAGCTTTCTTT.

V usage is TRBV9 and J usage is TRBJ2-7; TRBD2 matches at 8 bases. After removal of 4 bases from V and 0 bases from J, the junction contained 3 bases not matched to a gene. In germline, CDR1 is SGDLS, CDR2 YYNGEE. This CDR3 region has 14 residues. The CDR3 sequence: CASSQAGASYEQYF. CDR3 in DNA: TGTGCCAGCAGCCAAGCGGGGGCCTCCTACGAGCAGTACTTC.

The CDR3 loop is CASSSGTGDPDTQYF. The DNA for the CDR3 is TGCGCCAGCAGCTCGGGGACAGGGGACCCAGATACGCAGTATTTT. The chain carries TRBV5-1 and TRBJ2-3, with 10 positions matching TRBD1. The germline gives CDR1 SGHRS, CDR2 YFSETQ. This CDR3 is 15 amino acids long. J was trimmed by 4 bases and V by 3 bases; bases with no gene match: 5.

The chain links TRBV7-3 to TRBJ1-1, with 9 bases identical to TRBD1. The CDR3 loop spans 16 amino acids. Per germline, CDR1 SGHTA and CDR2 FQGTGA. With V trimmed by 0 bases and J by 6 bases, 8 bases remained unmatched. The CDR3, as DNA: TGTGCCAGCAGCTTAACCGAGGGACAGGGAGGCTCTGAAGCTTTCTTT. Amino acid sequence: CASSLTEGQGGSEAFF.

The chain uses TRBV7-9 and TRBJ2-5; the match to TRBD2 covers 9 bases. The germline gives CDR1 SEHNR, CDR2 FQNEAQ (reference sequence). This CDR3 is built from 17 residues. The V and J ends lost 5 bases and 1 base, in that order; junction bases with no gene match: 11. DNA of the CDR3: TGTGCCAGCAGCCTGATCGGGAGCGGGAGGATCCAAGAGACCCAGTACTTC. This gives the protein CASSLIGSGRIQETQYF.

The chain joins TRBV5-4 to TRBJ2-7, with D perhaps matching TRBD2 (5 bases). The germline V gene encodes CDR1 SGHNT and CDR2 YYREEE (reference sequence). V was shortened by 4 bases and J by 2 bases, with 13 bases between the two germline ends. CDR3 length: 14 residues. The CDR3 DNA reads TGTGCCAGCAGCCTGAGGGCAGGCCCCTACGAGCAGTACTTC. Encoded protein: CASSLRAGPYEQYF.

CDR3: CASSLEDRAYNEQFF. The CDR3 bases are TGTGCCAGCAGTTTGGAGGACAGGGCGTACAATGAGCAGTTCTTC. The chain joins TRBV28 to TRBJ2-1; TRBD1 aligns across 8 bases. Germline CDR1 and CDR2: MDHEN and SYDVKM. The CDR3 has 15 amino acids. V lost 3 bases, J lost 4 bases, and 5 bases stayed unmatched.

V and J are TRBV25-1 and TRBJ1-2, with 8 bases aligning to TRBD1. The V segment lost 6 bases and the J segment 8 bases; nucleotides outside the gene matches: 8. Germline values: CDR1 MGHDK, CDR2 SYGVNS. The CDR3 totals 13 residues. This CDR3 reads CASSGDRGGGYTF. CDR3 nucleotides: TGTGCCAGCAGCGGTGACAGGGGTGGAGGCTACACCTTC.

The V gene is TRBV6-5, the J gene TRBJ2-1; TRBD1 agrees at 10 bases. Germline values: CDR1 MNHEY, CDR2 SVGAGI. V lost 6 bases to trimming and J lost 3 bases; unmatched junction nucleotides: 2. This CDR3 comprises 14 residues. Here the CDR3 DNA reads TGTGCCAGCAGCCGGGACAGGGGCTACAATGAGCAGTTCTTC. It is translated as CASSRDRGYNEQFF.

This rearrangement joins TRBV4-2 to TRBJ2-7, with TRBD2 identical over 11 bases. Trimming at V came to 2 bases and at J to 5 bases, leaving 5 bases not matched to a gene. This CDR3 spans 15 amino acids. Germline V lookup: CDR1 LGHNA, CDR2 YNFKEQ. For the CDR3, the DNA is TGTGCCAGCAGCCAAACCACTAGCGGGGGTAACGAGCAGTACTTC. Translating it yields CASSQTTSGGNEQYF.

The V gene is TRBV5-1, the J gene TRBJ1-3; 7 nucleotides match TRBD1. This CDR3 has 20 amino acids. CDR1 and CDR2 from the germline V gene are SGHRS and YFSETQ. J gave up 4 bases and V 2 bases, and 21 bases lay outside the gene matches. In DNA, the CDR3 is TGCGCCAGCAGCTTCTTGGGCGGGACAGTAAATCTCAGGAAGGGAAACACCATATATTTT. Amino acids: CASSFLGGTVNLRKGNTIYF.

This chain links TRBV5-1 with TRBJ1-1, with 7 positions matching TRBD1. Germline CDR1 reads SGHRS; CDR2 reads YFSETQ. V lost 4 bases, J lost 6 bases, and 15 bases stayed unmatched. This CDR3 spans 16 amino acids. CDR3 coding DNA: TGCGCCAGCAGCCAAGGACAGGACGGGGCGCGCGCTGAAGCTTTCTTT. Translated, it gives CASSQGQDGARAEAFF.

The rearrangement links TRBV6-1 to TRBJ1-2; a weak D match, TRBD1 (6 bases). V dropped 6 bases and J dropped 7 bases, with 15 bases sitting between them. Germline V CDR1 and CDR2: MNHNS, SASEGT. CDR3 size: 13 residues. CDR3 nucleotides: TGTGCCAGCAGACCAACCTCAGGGGTTGGCTACACCTTC. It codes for CASRPTSGVGYTF.

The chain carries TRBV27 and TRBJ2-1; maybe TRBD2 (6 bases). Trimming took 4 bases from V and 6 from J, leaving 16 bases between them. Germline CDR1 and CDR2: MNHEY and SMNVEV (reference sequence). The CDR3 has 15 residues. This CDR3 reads CASSSYHEGLNEQFF. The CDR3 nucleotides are TGTGCCAGCAGTTCGTATCACGAGGGACTCAATGAGCAGTTCTTC.

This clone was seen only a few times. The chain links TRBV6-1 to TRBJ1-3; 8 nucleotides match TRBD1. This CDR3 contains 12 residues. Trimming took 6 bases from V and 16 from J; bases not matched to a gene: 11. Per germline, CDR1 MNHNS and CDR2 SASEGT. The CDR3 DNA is TGTGCCAGCAGGGACCAGGGGGCCCGGGGTTATTTT. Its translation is CASRDQGARGYF.

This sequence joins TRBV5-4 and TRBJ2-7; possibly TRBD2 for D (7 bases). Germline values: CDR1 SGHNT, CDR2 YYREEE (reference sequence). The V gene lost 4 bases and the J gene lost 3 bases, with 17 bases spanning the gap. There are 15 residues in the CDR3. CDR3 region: CASSPFRGGDYEQYF. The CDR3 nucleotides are TGTGCCAGCAGCCCCTTTAGAGGGGGGGACTACGAGCAGTACTTC. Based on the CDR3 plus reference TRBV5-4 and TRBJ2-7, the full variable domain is ETGVTQSPTHLIKTRGQQVTLRCSSQSGHNTVSWYQQALGQGPQFIFQYYREEENGRGNFPPRFSGLQFPNYSSELNVNALELDDSALYLCASSPFRGGDYEQYFGPGTRLTVT.

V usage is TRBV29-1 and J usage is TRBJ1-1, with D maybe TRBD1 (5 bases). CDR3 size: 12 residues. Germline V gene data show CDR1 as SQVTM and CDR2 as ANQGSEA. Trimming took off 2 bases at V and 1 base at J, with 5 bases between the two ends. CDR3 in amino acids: CSVETGNTEAFF. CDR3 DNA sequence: TGCAGCGTTGAAACAGGGAACACTGAAGCTTTCTTT.

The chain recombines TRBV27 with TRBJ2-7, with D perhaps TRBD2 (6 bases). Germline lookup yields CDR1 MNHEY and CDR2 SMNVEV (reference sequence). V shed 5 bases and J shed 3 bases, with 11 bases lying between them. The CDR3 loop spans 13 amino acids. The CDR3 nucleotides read TGTGCCAGCAGTATCCAGGGAGGCTACGAGCAGTACTTC. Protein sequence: CASSIQGGYEQYF.

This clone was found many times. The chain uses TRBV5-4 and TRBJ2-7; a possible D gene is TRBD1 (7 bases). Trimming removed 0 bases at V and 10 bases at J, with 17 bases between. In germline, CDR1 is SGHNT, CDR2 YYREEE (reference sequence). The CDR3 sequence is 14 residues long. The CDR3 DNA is TGTGCCAGCAGCTTGGAACAGGGGCGCGGGGCTCAGTACTTC. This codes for CASSLEQGRGAQYF.

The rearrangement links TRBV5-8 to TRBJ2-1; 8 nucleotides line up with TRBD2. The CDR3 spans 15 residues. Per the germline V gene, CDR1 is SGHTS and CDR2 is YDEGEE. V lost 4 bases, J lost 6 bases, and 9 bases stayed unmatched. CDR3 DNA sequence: TGTGCCAGCAGCCTCAGCGGGAGTTTGGGCAATGAGCAGTTCTTC. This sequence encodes CASSLSGSLGNEQFF.

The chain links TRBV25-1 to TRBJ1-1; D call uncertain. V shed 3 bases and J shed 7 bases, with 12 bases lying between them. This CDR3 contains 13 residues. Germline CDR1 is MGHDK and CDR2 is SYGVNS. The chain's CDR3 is CASSDSRAHEAFF. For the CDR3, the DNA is TGTGCCAGCAGTGATAGCAGAGCGCATGAAGCTTTCTTT. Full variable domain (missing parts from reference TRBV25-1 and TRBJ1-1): EADIYQTPRYLVIGTGKKITLECSQTMGHDKMYWYQQDPGMELHLIHYSYGVNSTEKGDLSSESTVSRIRTEHFPLTLESARPSHTSQYLCASSDSRAHEAFFGQGTRLTVV.

In nucleotides, the CDR3 is TGCAGCGTGTATACAGGGGGCACCGTTGCAACTAATGAAAAACTGTTTTTT. Residues: CSVYTGGTVATNEKLFF. The chain joins TRBV29-1 to TRBJ1-4; 9 bases are shared with TRBD1. Germline V gives CDR1 SQVTM, CDR2 ANQGSEA. V gave up 6 bases and J gave up 0 bases; unmatched junction bases: 11. The CDR3 is made up of 17 amino acids.

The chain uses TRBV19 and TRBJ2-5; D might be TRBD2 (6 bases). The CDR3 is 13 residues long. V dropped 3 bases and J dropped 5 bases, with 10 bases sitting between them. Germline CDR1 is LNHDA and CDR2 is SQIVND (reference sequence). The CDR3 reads CASSMNRGETQYF. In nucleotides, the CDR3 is TGTGCCAGTAGTATGAACCGGGGGGAGACCCAGTACTTC.

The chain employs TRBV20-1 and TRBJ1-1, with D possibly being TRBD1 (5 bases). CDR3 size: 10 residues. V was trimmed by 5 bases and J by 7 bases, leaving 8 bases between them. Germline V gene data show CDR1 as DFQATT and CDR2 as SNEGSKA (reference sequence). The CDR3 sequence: CSAFRDEAFF. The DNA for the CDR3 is TGCAGTGCTTTCAGGGATGAAGCTTTCTTT.

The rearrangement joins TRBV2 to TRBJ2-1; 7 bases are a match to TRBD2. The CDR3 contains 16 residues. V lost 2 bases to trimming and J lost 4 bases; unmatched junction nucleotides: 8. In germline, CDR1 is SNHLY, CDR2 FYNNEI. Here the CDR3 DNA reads TGTGCCAGCAGTGAATTGGGGGGGAGTAGGTACAATGAGCAGTTCTTC. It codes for CASSELGGSRYNEQFF.

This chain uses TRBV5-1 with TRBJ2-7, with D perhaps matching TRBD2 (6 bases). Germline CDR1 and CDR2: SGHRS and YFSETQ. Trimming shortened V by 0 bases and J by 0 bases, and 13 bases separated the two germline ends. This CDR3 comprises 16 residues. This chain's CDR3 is CASSLAMGGSSYEQYF. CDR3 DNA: TGCGCCAGCAGCTTGGCGATGGGGGGTAGCTCCTACGAGCAGTACTTC.

CDR3 sequence reads: CASSLLGQGAQEQFF. DNA for the CDR3: TGTGCCAGCAGTTTATTGGGACAGGGGGCCCAGGAGCAGTTCTTC. The J gene is TRBJ2-1, the V gene TRBV27, with TRBD1 matching over 12 bases. This CDR3 comprises 15 residues. Germline lookup yields CDR1 MNHEY and CDR2 SMNVEV (reference sequence). Losses at the gene ends were 1 base for V and 10 bases for J; bases not matched to a gene: 5.